This T cell receptor beta chain was sequenced in a study of beta chain features in type 1 diabetes. Whole-study context: Patients did not differ from healthy donors in age, gender or cell yield.

Via CD45RO/CCR7/CD25/CD127/CD95/CD27, cells of the CD4+ naive, central memory, regulatory and stem cell-like memory subsets were sorted. CDR3 length: 15 amino acids. V lost 4 bases, J lost 5 bases, and 7 bases stayed unmatched. Germline V gives CDR1 SGHTA, CDR2 FQGNSA. The sequenced template was cDNA made from the entire isolated RNA. Clones were sequenced by immunoSEQ multiplex PCR, and TCRdb holds only the in-frame ones, with some missing. The sample shows approximately 130,000 clones, roughly a sixth of them seen only once. The table lists this clone with many counts. The antigen remains unidentified. The study's findings and limits: TCRB CDR3s from Type 1 diabetes patients were moderately but significantly shorter in all four CD4+ subsets. In cDNA sequencing, cells with high TCR expression could be over-represented. Reduced insertions and increased deletions marked VDJ junctions in type 1 diabetes patients.

V gene TRBV7-2 combines with J gene TRBJ2-3, with TRBD2 identical over 9 bases. Sequenced material: central memory CD4+ T cells from blood. This clonotype was sampled from a man aged 18 to 29 with type 1 diabetes. CDR3 in DNA: TGTGCCAGCAGCTCCCGCGGGGGGGCTGGAGATACGCAGTATTTT. As protein: CASSSRGGAGDTQYF.